The TCR beta chain described here comes from a study of cytomegalovirus exposure and HLA in healthy donors. Across the whole study: In an earlier analysis, approximately 120 million unique TCR beta sequences were found from 150 million to 200 million T cells.

Primers for the PCR totalled 60 Vbeta and 13 Jbeta. Sequencing used immunoSEQ multiplex PCR; TCRdb keeps in-frame clones, though not all of them. The table lists about 160,000 clones, around 77% of them singletons. The trim removed 5 bases at V and 6 bases at J, leaving 11 bases unmatched. This CDR3 has 16 amino acids. Germline V CDR1 and CDR2: MDHEN, SYDVKM. V usage is TRBV28 and J usage is TRBJ2-2, with 8 positions matching TRBD1. The receptor was derived from a man aged 30-40 years in good health and CMV-seropositive. Material for sequencing was PBMCs. CDR3 DNA sequence: TGTGCCAGCAGTATGAGGACAGGGCTTCGATCCGGGGAGCTGTTTTTT. Translated: CASSMRTGLRSGELFF.